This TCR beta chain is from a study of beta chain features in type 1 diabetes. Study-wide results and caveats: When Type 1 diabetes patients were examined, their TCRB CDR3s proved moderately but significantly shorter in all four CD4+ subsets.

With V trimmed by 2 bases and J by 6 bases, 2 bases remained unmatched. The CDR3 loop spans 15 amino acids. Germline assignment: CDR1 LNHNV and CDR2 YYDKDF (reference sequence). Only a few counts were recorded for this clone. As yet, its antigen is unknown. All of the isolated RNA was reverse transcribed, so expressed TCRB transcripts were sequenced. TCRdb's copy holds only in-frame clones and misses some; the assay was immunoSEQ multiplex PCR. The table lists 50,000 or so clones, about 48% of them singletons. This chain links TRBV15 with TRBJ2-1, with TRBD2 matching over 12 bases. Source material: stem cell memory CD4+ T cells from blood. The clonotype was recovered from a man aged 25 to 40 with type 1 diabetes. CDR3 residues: CATSRTSGGRNEQFF. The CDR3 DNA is TGTGCCACCAGCAGAACTAGCGGGGGGCGCAATGAGCAGTTCTTC.